This entry lists 22 T cell receptor beta chains sequenced from one sample in a study of blood T cells in healthy people across ages. For the second PCR, which ran for roughly 7 to 11 cycles, a sample-barcoded 5' primer and a J-beta primer mix were used. MiXCR was run by TCRdb on the 5' RACE reads, yielding one entry per CDR3 protein. The sample contains around 1.5 million distinct CDR3 sequences, approximately 32% of which appear only once. Sequences were obtained from blood. The source is a woman aged 25 to 39 in good health.

There are a few counts of this clonotype. The rearrangement joins TRBV3-1 to TRBJ2-1, with D unresolved. The V gene lost 0 bases and the J gene lost 9 bases, with 12 bases spanning the gap. The V gene's germline CDR1 is LGHDT and CDR2 YNNKEL (reference sequence). The CDR3 loop spans 14 amino acids. CDR3 protein: CASSQEGQLGEQFF. CDR3 in DNA: TGTGCCAGCAGCCAAGAGGGCCAATTGGGTGAGCAGTTCTTC.

Remarks on this clonotype: One junction end does not reproduce the germline sequence, and a read error may be involved. This CDR3 is CSARDVQEPNYGNTF. The CDR3 DNA sequence: TGCAGTGCTAGAGACGTACAGGAACCTAACTATGGCAACACCTTC. The V call is TRBV20-1, the J call TRBJ1-2; a possible D gene is TRBD1 (5 bases). Germline V gene lookup returns CDR1 DFQATT and CDR2 SNEGSKA (reference sequence). This CDR3 contains 15 residues.

A note on this clonotype: A read error may explain this, as a much larger clone is one base away. J is TRBJ1-2 and V is TRBV6-2 or TRBV6-3, with D perhaps matching TRBD1 (5 bases). The CDR3 is made up of 12 amino acids. Trimming left V 10 bases short and J 5 bases short, with 14 bases between. In germline, CDR1 is MNHEY, CDR2 SVGEGT. Here the CDR3 reads CANNIPGYGYTF. CDR3 DNA sequence: TGTGCCAACAATATCCCAGGGTATGGCTACACCTTC.

Only a few counts were recorded for this clonotype. V and J are TRBV3-1 and TRBJ2-5; 12 bases are shared with TRBD2. Germline V gene sequence: CDR1 LGHDT, CDR2 YNNKEL (reference sequence). The CDR3 sequence is 15 residues long. J gave up 6 bases and V 0 bases, and 2 bases lay outside the gene matches. Here the CDR3 DNA reads TGTGCCAGCAGCCAAGAACTAGCGGGGGGCCAGACCCAGTACTTC. Residues: CASSQELAGGQTQYF.

The chain recombines TRBV11-2 with TRBJ1-2, with TRBD1 matching over 7 bases. The germline V gene encodes CDR1 SGHAT and CDR2 FQNNGV. The junction had 9 bases not matched to a gene; V was cut back by 1 base and J by 4 bases. The CDR3 contains 16 residues. Here the CDR3 DNA reads TGTGCCAGCAGCTTAGGCACAGGGGTAAGTCGCTATGGCTACACCTTC. Amino acids: CASSLGTGVSRYGYTF.

This clonotype was found once. The gene calls are TRBV28 and TRBJ2-1; 9 bases are a match to TRBD2. CDR3 length: 16 amino acids. The V gene's germline CDR1 is MDHEN and CDR2 SYDVKM. V dropped 7 bases and J dropped 3; count of bases not matched to a gene: 10. CDR3 in amino acids: CASISRPSGNYNEQFF. DNA of the CDR3: TGTGCCAGCATCTCGAGGCCTAGCGGGAACTACAATGAGCAGTTCTTC.

The chain links TRBV6-5 to TRBJ2-1, with TRBD1 matching 8 bases. Looked up from germline, CDR1 is MNHEY and CDR2 is SVGAGI. V lost 4 bases to trimming and J lost 8 bases; unmatched junction nucleotides: 13. This CDR3 is built from 16 residues. The CDR3 loop is CASSSSGGRKFDEQFF. DNA of the CDR3: TGTGCCAGCAGTTCTTCAGGGGGCAGAAAATTCGATGAGCAGTTCTTC.

The chain carries TRBV3-1 and TRBJ2-1; D ambiguous. The CDR3 has 13 amino acids. The germline CDR1 and CDR2 sequences are LGHDT and YNNKEL (reference sequence). Trimming removed 1 base from V and 9 bases from J, with 10 bases in between. The CDR3 region has the DNA TGTGCCAGCAGCCAAGGAGGCTACGGTGAGCAGTTCTTC. This gives the protein CASSQGGYGEQFF.

On this clonotype itself: One junction end disagrees with the germline gene, perhaps due to a read error. The chain employs TRBV6-5 and TRBJ2-1; maybe TRBD2 (8 bases). CDR3 length equals 19 residues. Germline V gene data show CDR1 as MNHEY and CDR2 as SVGAGI. CDR3 protein: CASSYSWDSSGGRYSEQFF. The CDR3 region has the DNA TGTGCCAGCAGTTACTCCTGGGACAGTTCGGGAGGGCGATACAGTGAGCAGTTCTTC.

This chain links TRBV18 with TRBJ1-2; TRBD1 matches 7 bases. J was trimmed by 5 bases and V by 5 bases; bases with no gene match: 11. The CDR3 is 15 residues long. CDR1 and CDR2 from the germline V gene are KGHSH and LQKENI. CDR3 amino acids: CASSSPGQTLYGYTF. Here the CDR3 DNA reads TGTGCCAGCTCAAGCCCGGGACAGACCCTATATGGCTACACCTTC.

This clonotype was seen at least ten times. The rearrangement links TRBV29-1 to TRBJ2-7; D unclear. V lost 4 bases to trimming and J lost 0 bases, with 13 bases between them. Germline V CDR1 and CDR2: SQVTM, ANQGSEA. This CDR3 contains 14 residues. This chain's CDR3 is CSVVLSVASYEQYF. DNA of the CDR3: TGCAGCGTTGTTTTGTCAGTGGCCTCCTACGAGCAGTACTTC.

This clonotype was detected many times. The J gene is TRBJ2-7, the V gene TRBV3-1; 7 nucleotides agree with TRBD1. CDR1 is LGHDT, CDR2 YNNKEL, per germline (reference sequence). V shed 1 base and J 3 bases; nucleotides not matched to a gene: 9. The CDR3 runs 16 residues. The CDR3 is CASSQGTLGQLYEQYF. CDR3 nucleotides: TGTGCCAGCAGCCAAGGGACCTTGGGACAGCTCTACGAGCAGTACTTC.

This clonotype was detected a few times. The rearrangement links TRBV28 to TRBJ2-1; D gene unclear. Trimming shortened V by 4 bases and J by 2 bases, and 6 bases separated the two germline ends. There are 13 residues in the CDR3. CDR1 MDHEN and CDR2 SYDVKM come from the germline V gene. The CDR3 nucleotides are TGTGCCAGCAGTTATCGACCCTACAATGAGCAGTTCTTC. Translation gives CASSYRPYNEQFF.

The chain has TRBV28 and TRBJ2-7; TRBD2 agrees at 10 bases. Looked up from germline, CDR1 is MDHEN and CDR2 is SYDVKM. V lost 6 bases, J lost 2 bases, and 7 bases stayed unmatched. The CDR3 length is 15 residues. The CDR3 reads CASSVISGRAYEQYF. The CDR3, as DNA: TGTGCCAGCAGCGTTATAAGCGGGAGGGCCTACGAGCAGTACTTC. The whole variable domain, filled in from reference TRBV28 and TRBJ2-7, reads DVKVTQSSRYLVKRTGEKVFLECVQDMDHENMFWYRQDPGLGLRLIYFSYDVKMKEKGDIPEGYSVSREKKERFSLILESASTNQTSMYLCASSVISGRAYEQYFGPGTRLTVT.

The gene calls are TRBV19 and TRBJ2-1, with 8 bases matching TRBD2. This CDR3 is 13 amino acids long. V shed 7 bases, J shed 10 bases, and the junction held 9 bases outside the gene matches. CDR1 and CDR2 (germline): LNHDA, SQIVND (reference sequence). The CDR3 spells CASMTGGGGEQFF. CDR3 coding DNA: TGTGCCAGTATGACCGGGGGGGGCGGCGAGCAGTTCTTC.

This clonotype was counted only a few times. The chain joins TRBV27 to TRBJ2-1, with 9 bases fitting TRBD2. CDR1 MNHEY and CDR2 SMNVEV come from the germline V gene (reference sequence). After removal of 2 bases from V and 8 bases from J, the junction contained 10 bases not matched to a gene. The CDR3 runs to 16 residues. The CDR3 bases are TGTGCCAGCAGTTTAATTGCGGGAGGGCCGCCGGATGAGCAGTTCTTC. Its translation: CASSLIAGGPPDEQFF.

This clonotype has a single count. V gene TRBV6-4 combines with J gene TRBJ2-7; 10 bases match TRBD2. CDR1 and CDR2 from the germline V gene are MRHNA and SNTAGT. There are 15 residues in the CDR3. Unmatched junction bases numbered 9, after V lost 6 bases and J lost 4 bases. DNA of the CDR3: TGTGCCAGCAGGGGCCCTAGCGGGAGACAGTACGAGCAGTACTTC. It specifies CASRGPSGRQYEQYF.

The chain joins TRBV10-3 to TRBJ1-1, with a possible D match to TRBD1 (5 bases). From germline, CDR1 is ENHRY and CDR2 SYGVKD. The CDR3 consists of 14 residues. The V and J ends lost 3 bases and 7 bases respectively, with 15 bases between them. CDR3 coding DNA: TGTGCCATCAGTGACTCCAGGGATAGCATTGAAGCTTTCTTT. Amino acid sequence: CAISDSRDSIEAFF.

The chain recombines TRBV3-1 with TRBJ2-3; D is uncertain. CDR3 length: 15 residues. The V end was cut by 8 bases, the J end by 2 bases, with 17 bases between. Germline CDR1 is LGHDT and CDR2 is YNNKEL (reference sequence). The CDR3 DNA is TGTGCCAGCCGAGGTCGGCGGTCTTTCACAGATACGCAGTATTTT. It yields the protein CASRGRRSFTDTQYF.

The chain has TRBV9 and TRBJ2-3; possibly TRBD1 or TRBD2 for D (5 bases each). V gave up 7 bases and J gave up 5 bases, with 14 bases separating them. In germline, CDR1 is SGDLS, CDR2 YYNGEE. This CDR3 has 13 amino acids. CDR3 DNA sequence: TGTGCCAGCGGGACGGCTCAGGGAGATACGCAGTATTTT. Protein sequence: CASGTAQGDTQYF.

This sequence joins TRBV3-1 and TRBJ2-1; D gene ambiguous. V was shortened by 1 base and J by 12 bases, with 10 bases between the two germline ends. The CDR3 covers 12 residues. Germline V gives CDR1 LGHDT, CDR2 YNNKEL (reference sequence). The CDR3 DNA is TGTGCCAGCAGCCAAGTTGGTCTAGGGCAGTTCTTC. Translation: CASSQVGLGQFF.

J is TRBJ2-7 and V is TRBV7-9, with D unresolved. The length of the CDR3 is 11 residues. Looked up from germline, CDR1 is SEHNR and CDR2 is FQNEAQ (reference sequence). V was trimmed by 5 bases and J by 6 bases, leaving 8 bases between them. CDR3 bases: TGTGCCAGCAGCCGACTGTCCGAGCAGTACTTC. Encoded protein: CASSRLSEQYF.